The 29 T cell receptor beta chains listed next were all sequenced from one sample in a study of shared clonotypes between healthy human individuals (dated by TCRdb to 2019 to 2021). The protocol used for the library was the immunoSEQ multiplex PCR assay. What TCRdb holds here is the immuneACCESS table cut down to in-frame rearrangements. Part of the clones is not present; checked against another copy, under half of the missing clones reflect an unresolved V gene, and the others are unexplained. The sample contains 400,000 to 600,000 clones, roughly 79% of them found a single time. The ten largest account for around 12% of the sample. The source material was PBMCs. The origin of the receptors is a woman between 35 and 50 years old in good health. Some clones in this sample may be carry-over from other donors' samples.

This clone appeared once. The gene calls are TRBV6-5 and TRBJ2-4, with 9 bases that match TRBD2. CDR3 length: 15 residues. Germline V gene sequence: CDR1 MNHEY, CDR2 SVGAGI. Trimming cost V 2 bases and J 5 bases; bases outside gene matches: 4. This CDR3 reads CASSYRRGGENIQYF. CDR3 bases: TGTGCCAGCAGTTACAGGCGGGGGGGCGAAAACATTCAGTACTTC.

The chain links TRBV11-2 to TRBJ2-1; the D gene is possibly TRBD2 (5 bases). Germline assignment: CDR1 SGHAT and CDR2 FQNNGV. The CDR3 extends over 13 amino acids. Trimming pared 4 bases from V and 7 bases from J, leaving 11 bases between. CDR3 nucleotide sequence: TGTGCCAGCAGCTGGGAGCGAGCAAATGAGCAGTTCTTC. It codes for CASSWERANEQFF.

The V and J genes are TRBV7-8 and TRBJ2-1; no clear D gene. Deletions cut 2 bases from V and 5 bases from J, with 16 bases between. CDR1 is SGHVS, CDR2 FQNEAQ, per germline. This CDR3 contains 16 residues. CDR3 sequence (DNA): TGTGCCAGCAGCTTAAGGCCGTTTACAGCAAACAATGAGCAGTTCTTC. Translating it yields CASSLRPFTANNEQFF.

This clone was detected only once. This chain uses TRBV2 with TRBJ1-1; no reliable D call. This CDR3 comprises 13 residues. Germline V CDR1 and CDR2: SNHLY, FYNNEI. Trimming took 4 bases from V and 1 from J, leaving 7 bases between them. This CDR3 reads CASSAEGNTEAFF. The CDR3 region has the DNA TGTGCCAGCAGTGCGGAGGGGAACACTGAAGCTTTCTTT. Combining the CDR3 with reference TRBV2 and TRBJ1-1 gives the whole variable domain EPEVTQTPSHQVTQMGQEVILRCVPISNHLYFYWYRQILGQKVEFLVSFYNNEISEKSEIFDDQFSVERPDGSNFTLKIRSTKLEDSAMYFCASSAEGNTEAFFGQGTRLTVV.

The rearrangement uses TRBV10-1 and TRBJ2-7; a possible D gene is TRBD1 (6 bases). The CDR3 length is 15 residues. The germline V and J ends were trimmed by 3 bases and 2 bases, with 14 bases remaining between them. CDR1 and CDR2 (germline): WNHNN, SYGVQD (reference sequence). This CDR3 is CASSEPHRAPYEQYF. The CDR3 coding sequence is TGCGCCAGCAGTGAACCTCACAGGGCTCCCTACGAGCAGTACTTC.

The chain carries TRBV5-4 and TRBJ1-4; 7 bases map to TRBD1. The CDR3 totals 16 residues. Germline CDR1 reads SGHNT; CDR2 reads YYREEE (reference sequence). V gave up 3 bases and J gave up 3 bases; unmatched junction bases: 8. CDR3 sequence (DNA): TGTGCCAGCAGCTCCTCGCGGGACAGATCTAATGAAAAACTGTTTTTT. It codes for CASSSSRDRSNEKLFF.

The chain is built from TRBV5-1 and TRBJ2-7; a possible D gene is TRBD1 (6 bases). Looked up from germline, CDR1 is SGHRS and CDR2 is YFSETQ. The CDR3 has 14 residues. Between the trimmed V and J ends, which lost 0 bases and 6 bases, there was a span of 13 bases. DNA of the CDR3: TGCGCCAGCAGCTTGGATGGGGGCGAGGGCGAGCAGTACTTC. The encoded protein is CASSLDGGEGEQYF.

The table lists this clone with a few counts. The chain couples TRBV2 to TRBJ2-5, with 9 bases aligning to TRBD2. The CDR3 is 16 amino acids. V dropped 6 bases and J dropped 1; count of bases not matched to a gene: 9. Germline V gives CDR1 SNHLY, CDR2 FYNNEI. Here the CDR3 reads CASRSWTSVSQETQYF. The DNA for the CDR3 is TGTGCCAGCAGGAGCTGGACTAGCGTTTCCCAAGAGACCCAGTACTTC. Full variable domain (rest looked up from reference TRBV2 and TRBJ2-5): EPEVTQTPSHQVTQMGQEVILRCVPISNHLYFYWYRQILGQKVEFLVSFYNNEISEKSEIFDDQFSVERPDGSNFTLKIRSTKLEDSAMYFCASRSWTSVSQETQYFGPGTRLLVL.

This clone was picked up a small number of times. The CDR3 sequence is CAIRRTGDSYNEQFF. CDR3 nucleotides: TGTGCCATCAGGAGGACAGGGGACTCCTACAATGAGCAGTTCTTC. The chain has TRBV10-3 and TRBJ2-1; 9 nucleotides agree with TRBD1. V shed 6 bases, J shed 0 bases, and the junction held 3 bases outside the gene matches. There are 15 residues in the CDR3. Germline V gives CDR1 ENHRY, CDR2 SYGVKD.

V and J are TRBV7-8 and TRBJ2-2, with D possibly matching TRBD2 (5 bases). Germline lookup yields CDR1 SGHVS and CDR2 FQNEAQ. The CDR3 is 16 amino acids. Trimming stripped 0 bases from V and 0 bases from J, with 8 bases between. CDR3 sequence: CASSLAPGSNTGELFF. Written as DNA, the CDR3 is TGTGCCAGCAGCTTAGCGCCGGGATCGAACACCGGGGAGCTGTTTTTT.

The gene calls are TRBV7-9 and TRBJ1-4; 8 nucleotides line up with TRBD1. This CDR3 has 15 residues. The germline gives CDR1 SEHNR, CDR2 FQNEAQ (reference sequence). J lost 4 bases, V lost 4 bases, and 5 bases had no gene match. The CDR3 bases are TGTGCCAGCAGCTCGGGACAGGTGAATAATGAAAAACTGTTTTTT. Its protein product is CASSSGQVNNEKLFF.

This clone was observed a handful of times. The sample carries other DNA sequences with the same CDR3. The CDR3 DNA sequence: TGTGCCAGCAGTTCTTCCTACGAGCAGTACTTC. It is translated as CASSSSYEQYF. The gene calls are TRBV28 and TRBJ2-7; D is unresolved. The germline V gene encodes CDR1 MDHEN and CDR2 SYDVKM. The CDR3 loop spans 11 amino acids. The V and J ends lost 4 bases and 1 base respectively, with 2 bases between them.

This chain links TRBV7-2 with TRBJ2-1; D is undetermined. The CDR3 length is 13 residues. The germline CDR1 and CDR2 sequences are SGHTA and FQGNSA. Trimming cost V 5 bases and J 0 bases, with 5 bases left between them. CDR3 loop: CASSPSSYNEQFF. The CDR3 DNA sequence: TGTGCCAGCAGCCCCAGCTCCTACAATGAGCAGTTCTTC.

The rearrangement links TRBV19 to TRBJ1-1; TRBD1 might be the D (6 bases). Trimming removed 7 bases at V and 4 bases at J, with 13 bases between. The CDR3 is made up of 13 amino acids. Germline assignment: CDR1 LNHDA and CDR2 SQIVND (reference sequence). CDR3 sequence (DNA): TGTGCCAGTACCCAACAGGGAAGCACTGAAGCTTTCTTT. Encoded protein: CASTQQGSTEAFF.

V and J are TRBV14 and TRBJ2-7, with unresolved D. CDR1 and CDR2 (germline): SGHDN, FVKESK. Between the trimmed V and J ends, which lost 4 bases and 0 bases, there was a span of 13 bases. The CDR3 consists of 15 residues. DNA of the CDR3: TGTGCCAGCAGCCCCCTGGGCGGATACTCCTACGAGCAGTACTTC. It specifies CASSPLGGYSYEQYF.

V usage is TRBV7-7 and J usage is TRBJ2-7; TRBD2 matches at 9 bases. The germline V gene has CDR1 SSHAT and CDR2 FNYEAQ (reference sequence). CDR3 length equals 16 residues. Germline trimming cut 1 base from V and 3 bases from J; bases unmatched to any gene: 7. The CDR3, as DNA: TGTGCCAGCAGCTTAGGCGGTGCTAGCGGGAACTACGAGCAGTACTTC. Translating it yields CASSLGGASGNYEQYF. Full variable domain (outside the CDR3, taken from reference TRBV7-7 and TRBJ2-7): GAGVSQSPRYKVTKRGQDVTLRCDPISSHATLYWYQQALGQGPEFLTYFNYEAQPDKSGLPSDRFSAERPEGSISTLTIQRTEQRDSAMYRCASSLGGASGNYEQYFGPGTRLTVT.

In the case of this clone: Different DNA sequences within this sample yield the same CDR3. This rearrangement joins TRBV5-1 to TRBJ1-5; D is ambiguous. Germline V gene sequence: CDR1 SGHRS, CDR2 YFSETQ. Deletions cut 1 base from V and 0 bases from J, with 8 bases between. The length of the CDR3 is 15 residues. Here the CDR3 reads CASSLLGNSNQPQHF. In DNA form, the CDR3 reads TGCGCCAGCAGCTTGCTAGGGAATAGCAATCAGCCCCAGCATTTT.

This clone occurred a few times. Distinct nucleotide sequences in the sample also encode this CDR3. The chain recombines TRBV5-1 with TRBJ2-7; tentatively, D is TRBD1 (5 bases). V lost 4 bases, J lost 0 bases, and 8 bases lay in between. Germline V gene sequence: CDR1 SGHRS, CDR2 YFSETQ. The CDR3 extends over 13 amino acids. CDR3 bases: TGCGCCAGCAGCCCAGGGTCCTCCTACGAGCAGTACTTC. Amino acids: CASSPGSSYEQYF.

The J gene is TRBJ1-1, the V gene TRBV19; D is undetermined. The CDR3 totals 12 residues. Germline CDR1 is LNHDA and CDR2 is SQIVND (reference sequence). With 2 bases removed from V and 3 bases from J, the gap between germline ends came to 4 bases. The CDR3 region is CASSIRDTEAFF. The CDR3 bases are TGTGCCAGTAGTATACGAGACACTGAAGCTTTCTTT. Supplemented by reference TRBV19 and TRBJ1-1, the full variable domain reads DGGITQSPKYLFRKEGQNVTLSCEQNLNHDAMYWYRQDPGQGLRLIYYSQIVNDFQKGDIAEGYSVSREKKESFPLTVTSAQKNPTAFYLCASSIRDTEAFFGQGTRLTVV.

The chain is built from TRBV7-9 and TRBJ1-1; D remains ambiguous. The CDR3 extends over 13 amino acids. Germline lookup yields CDR1 SEHNR and CDR2 FQNEAQ (reference sequence). Trimming shortened V by 1 base and J by 4 bases, and 7 bases separated the two germline ends. CDR3 residues: CASSLGVGTEAFF. CDR3 in DNA: TGTGCCAGCAGCTTAGGAGTCGGCACTGAAGCTTTCTTT.

The chain recombines TRBV11-2 with TRBJ2-7, with 13 bases aligning to TRBD2. CDR3 length equals 15 residues. V lost 4 bases to trimming and J lost 6 bases; unmatched junction nucleotides: 6. Germline CDR1 SGHAT, CDR2 FQNNGV. The CDR3 coding sequence is TGTGCCAGCAGCTCCCTGAGACTAGCGGGGGGCGAGCAGTACTTC. Protein product: CASSSLRLAGGEQYF.

This clone was observed at least ten times. J is TRBJ2-3 and V is TRBV7-9; 10 positions match TRBD2. The CDR3 is 16 amino acids. V lost 5 bases and J lost 5; bases outside the gene matches: 10. Germline V gene lookup returns CDR1 SEHNR and CDR2 FQNEAQ (reference sequence). Here the CDR3 DNA reads TGTGCCAGCAGCGGGGGCGCTAGCGGGAGTCTAGATACGCAGTATTTT. This gives the protein CASSGGASGSLDTQYF. The full variable domain, rest sourced from reference TRBV7-9 and TRBJ2-3, is DTGVSQNPRHKITKRGQNVTFRCDPISEHNRLYWYRQTLGQGPEFLTYFQNEAQLEKSRLLSDRFSAERPKGSFSTLEIQRTEQGDSAMYLCASSGGASGSLDTQYFGPGTRLTVL.

V usage is TRBV6-4 and J usage is TRBJ2-3; no definite D call. The CDR3 extends over 12 amino acids. Between the trimmed V and J ends, which lost 2 bases and 7 bases, there was a span of 7 bases. Germline CDR1 and CDR2: MRHNA and SNTAGT. The CDR3 reads CASSDDEHTQYF. CDR3 sequence (DNA): TGTGCCAGCAGTGACGACGAACATACGCAGTATTTT.

The J gene is TRBJ2-7, the V gene TRBV10-2; tentatively, D is TRBD1 or TRBD2 (5 bases each). Trimming took off 6 bases at V and 1 base at J, with 10 bases between the two ends. Germline V gene sequence: CDR1 WSHSY, CDR2 SAAADI. The CDR3 is 13 amino acids. CDR3 DNA: TGCGCCAGCAGCCGACAGCGGTCCTACGAGCAGTACTTC. It encodes CASSRQRSYEQYF.

For the CDR3, the DNA is TGTGCCAGCAGCCAGGTGAGCGGGAGACATGGTGAGCAGTTCTTC. It is translated as CASSQVSGRHGEQFF. This chain connects TRBV14 to TRBJ2-1; 8 nucleotides align to TRBD2. This CDR3 contains 15 residues. V lost 3 bases to trimming and J lost 9 bases; unmatched junction nucleotides: 10. Per the germline V gene, CDR1 is SGHDN and CDR2 is FVKESK.

The chain is built from TRBV11-3 and TRBJ2-3; D is perhaps TRBD1 (6 bases). This CDR3 has 15 amino acids. The ends were cut back, 4 bases at V and 0 bases at J, with 11 bases in the middle. The germline V gene encodes CDR1 SGHNT and CDR2 YENEEA. The CDR3 nucleotides are TGTGCCAGCAGCTCCCGACAGGAGAGCACAGATACGCAGTATTTT. Residues: CASSSRQESTDTQYF.

In this sample, this clone turned up once. The chain's CDR3 is CAWSGQINSPLHF. CDR3 nucleotide sequence: TGTGCCTGGAGTGGACAGATTAATTCACCCCTCCACTTT. The chain couples TRBV30 to TRBJ1-6, with D perhaps TRBD1 (5 bases). V dropped 1 base and J dropped 6 bases, with 7 bases sitting between them. The CDR3 runs to 13 residues. CDR1 is GTSNPN, CDR2 SVGIG, per germline (reference sequence).

The CDR3 nucleotides are TGCGCCAGCAGCCAAGATCATTCGGGTTACTACAATGAGCAGTTCTTC. It yields the protein CASSQDHSGYYNEQFF. V is TRBV4-3 and J is TRBJ2-1; D is unresolved. This CDR3 region has 16 residues. The V gene lost 0 bases and the J gene lost 3 bases, with 12 bases spanning the gap. CDR1 and CDR2 from the germline V gene are LGHNA and YSLEER.

This sequence joins TRBV7-2 and TRBJ2-3; D uncertain. The CDR3 covers 14 residues. The germline gives CDR1 SGHTA, CDR2 FQGNSA. V lost 3 bases, J lost 1 base, and 8 bases lay in between. CDR3 sequence (DNA): TGTGCCAGCAGCTTTAGTACCCGCACAGATACGCAGTATTTT. It codes for CASSFSTRTDTQYF.